One sample yielded the 8 T cell receptor beta chains listed below, sequenced in a study of vaccination and CD4 T cells after COVID-19. Treatment described: approximately nine-day PBMC culture with coronavirus spike peptide pools or control peptides (ViraFEST assay). Collection of the unexposed donor's CD4+ T cells took place before the COVID-19 pandemic (2011-2018). These receptors' antigens are unknown. Cultured CD4+ T cell DNA underwent sequencing with the Oncomine TCR Beta short-read assay. Each CDR3 protein is one row after TCRdb ran MiXCR on the PCR reads. The sample lists 8,500 to 9,500 distinct CDR3 sequences; roughly a third were seen once. Source material: CD4+ T cells from blood, cultured in vitro. The receptor set was obtained from a human donor in good health.

The chain joins TRBV18 to TRBJ1-1, with unresolved D. From germline, CDR1 is KGHSH and CDR2 LQKENI. V was cut by 3 bases and J by 1 base, with 12 bases left in between. This CDR3 region has 15 residues. The CDR3 here is CASSPGGGGNTEAFF. CDR3 nucleotides: TGTGCCAGCTCACCCGGTGGAGGAGGGAACACTGAAGCTTTCTTT. The full variable domain, rest sourced from reference TRBV18 and TRBJ1-1, is NAGVMQNPRHLVRRRGQEARLRCSPMKGHSHVYWYRQLPEEGLKFMVYLQKENIIDESGMPKERFSAEFPKEGPSILRIQQVVRGDSAAYFCASSPGGGGNTEAFFGQGTRLTVV.

The V and J genes are TRBV12-3 or TRBV12-4 and TRBJ1-2; 8 nucleotides agree with TRBD1. The CDR3 totals 13 residues. J gave up 6 bases and V 4 bases, and 4 bases lay outside the gene matches. CDR3 protein: CASSYDRGHGYTF. Written as DNA, the CDR3 is TGTGCCAGCAGTTATGACAGGGGCCATGGCTACACCTTC.

This clonotype was counted only a few times. The chain recombines TRBV20-1 with TRBJ2-3; 8 nucleotides line up with TRBD2. Germline assignment: CDR1 DFQATT and CDR2 SNEGSKA (reference sequence). The CDR3 spans 16 residues. With V trimmed by 4 bases and J by 6 bases, 15 bases remained unmatched. This CDR3 is CSATSKRRLASDTQYF. DNA of the CDR3: TGCAGTGCTACATCGAAAAGGAGACTAGCGTCGGATACGCAGTATTTT.

This sequence joins TRBV2 and TRBJ1-6, with 9 bases aligning to TRBD1. The CDR3 totals 15 residues. Looked up from germline, CDR1 is SNHLY and CDR2 is FYNNEI. V lost 3 bases and J lost 7; bases outside the gene matches: 4. The CDR3 loop is CASSEGGTGNSPLHF. In DNA, the CDR3 is TGTGCCAGCAGTGAGGGAGGGACAGGGAATTCACCCCTCCACTTT.

This chain uses TRBV2 with TRBJ2-7; possibly TRBD1 for D (5 bases). This CDR3 is built from 11 residues. Deletions cut 5 bases from V and 3 bases from J, with 5 bases between. The germline gives CDR1 SNHLY, CDR2 FYNNEI. The CDR3 loop reads CASSRGYEQYF. The DNA for the CDR3 is TGTGCCAGCAGTAGGGGCTACGAGCAGTACTTC.

This clonotype has only one observation. The CDR3 loop is CASSLGHNYGYTF. CDR3 nucleotide sequence: TGTGCCAGCAGTTTGGGGCATAACTATGGCTACACCTTC. This chain links TRBV12-3 or TRBV12-4 with TRBJ1-2; a weak D match, TRBD1 (5 bases). CDR3 length: 13 residues. V was trimmed by 3 bases and J by 1 base, leaving 6 bases between them.

The J gene is TRBJ1-3, the V gene TRBV6-1; 7 bases are shared with TRBD1. CDR3 size: 16 residues. The germline V gene encodes CDR1 MNHNS and CDR2 SASEGT. With V trimmed by 6 bases and J by 0 bases, 8 bases remained unmatched. The CDR3 spells CASRPQGLHSGNTIYF. CDR3 DNA sequence: TGTGCCAGCAGACCACAGGGGCTACACTCTGGAAACACCATATATTTT.

This clonotype was seen more than once but under ten times. The limits of the CDR3 on the DNA are not certain, so only TCRdb's listed CDR3 is given. The rearrangement joins TRBV20-1 to TRBJ1-2. Germline CDR1 DFQATT, CDR2 SNEGSKA (reference sequence). Inclusive of both ends, the CDR3 amounts to 23 amino acids. CDR3 in amino acids: CSARRRSLLSYEQYFGPGYGYTF.